What follows is one T cell receptor beta chain and its context. The antigen remains undetermined. Vbeta (60) and Jbeta (13) primers were used in the PCR. The data were produced by immunoSEQ multiplex PCR, yet TCRdb's version contains in-frame clones alone and is incomplete. The sample has about 94,000 clones; 81% are singletons. The source of the sample is a study of cytomegalovirus exposure and HLA in healthy donors. General study points: Several top significant clusters appeared, in a later analysis, to be linked to common viral pathogens. Most TCRs appeared rarely, but some public TCRs recurred in many donors.

Germline assignment: CDR1 MNHEY and CDR2 SVGAGI. V dropped 11 bases and J dropped 0; count of bases not matched to a gene: 7. The CDR3 has 13 residues. The V call is TRBV6-5, the J call TRBJ2-7; 7 bases map to TRBD1. This receptor was identified in a human donor in good health. Input material: PBMCs. For the CDR3, the DNA is TGTGCCGTCCTCGACAGGGTCTCCTACGAGCAGTACTTC. Its protein is CAVLDRVSYEQYF.